This passage covers 20 T cell receptor beta chains from one sample sequenced in a study of T-cell reconstitution after alpha-beta-depleted transplantation in children. It was with unique molecular identifiers that the TCRbeta library was prepared. One entry per CDR3 protein results from TCRdb running MiXCR on the PCR reads. This table has 450,000 to 550,000 distinct CDR3 sequences, 10% to 12% appearing once. The sample here was PBMCs, mostly from graft donor cells, taken 180 days after TCRalphabeta/CD19-depleted stem cell transplant. Receptors were obtained from a female patient aged 2-10 years who had a stem cell transplant for aplastic anemia, so the T cells may come from the graft donor.

The V call is TRBV30, the J call TRBJ1-1; weak D call: TRBD1 (6 bases). CDR1 is GTSNPN, CDR2 SVGIG, per germline (reference sequence). This CDR3 region has 15 residues. With 4 bases removed from V and 0 bases from J, the gap between germline ends came to 15 bases. The CDR3 DNA reads TGTGCCTGGACGAGGGACAAGATTATGAACACTGAAGCTTTCTTT. Its translation is CAWTRDKIMNTEAFF.

The rearrangement links TRBV7-2 to TRBJ1-5, with 9 positions matching TRBD1. J was trimmed by 3 bases and V by 5 bases; bases with no gene match: 5. Germline V gene data show CDR1 as SGHTA and CDR2 as FQGNSA. The CDR3 loop spans 15 amino acids. The CDR3, as DNA: TGTGCCAGCAGCCCGGGACAGGGATACAATCAGCCCCAGCATTTT. Its translation: CASSPGQGYNQPQHF. The variable domain in full, with the rest retrieved from reference TRBV7-2 and TRBJ1-5, is GAGVSQSPSNKVTEKGKDVELRCDPISGHTALYWYRQSLGQGLEFLIYFQGNSAPDKSGLPSDRFSAERTGGSVSTLTIQRTQQEDSAVYLCASSPGQGYNQPQHFGDGTRLSIL.

The V and J genes are TRBV28 and TRBJ2-7; D unclear. The V end was cut by 2 bases, the J end by 6 bases, with 8 bases between. In germline, CDR1 is MDHEN, CDR2 SYDVKM. The CDR3 consists of 12 residues. The CDR3 here is CASSLIRAEQYF. The CDR3 nucleotides read TGTGCCAGCAGTTTAATCCGAGCCGAGCAGTACTTC.

There are many counts of this clonotype. This chain joins TRBV11-1 and TRBJ2-1, with 12 bases aligning to TRBD2. With V trimmed by 3 bases and J by 6 bases, 12 bases remained unmatched. The CDR3 consists of 18 residues. CDR1 is SGHAT and CDR2 is FQDESV in the germline V gene (reference sequence). The CDR3 here is CASSFRLAGAADGNEQFF. The CDR3 DNA reads TGTGCCAGCAGCTTCCGACTAGCGGGAGCTGCGGATGGCAATGAGCAGTTCTTC.

This clonotype was seen only a few times. The chain recombines TRBV5-1 with TRBJ2-6; D unclear. V lost 5 bases, J lost 0 bases, and 9 bases lay in between. This CDR3 is built from 15 residues. Looked up from germline, CDR1 is SGHRS and CDR2 is YFSETQ. This chain's CDR3 is CASSLGYSGANVLTF. DNA of the CDR3: TGCGCCAGCAGTCTAGGCTACTCTGGGGCCAACGTCCTGACTTTC.

V usage is TRBV20-1 and J usage is TRBJ2-3; D perhaps matches TRBD2 (6 bases). This CDR3 has 13 amino acids. Germline CDR1 and CDR2: DFQATT and SNEGSKA (reference sequence). V gave up 3 bases and J gave up 4 bases, with 11 bases separating them. The CDR3 spells CSARGTWADTQYF. The CDR3 bases are TGCAGTGCTAGGGGGACTTGGGCAGATACGCAGTATTTT.

This clonotype has only a few counts. The rearrangement links TRBV6-1 to TRBJ2-3; 9 nucleotides align to TRBD2. Germline trimming cut 4 bases from V and 6 bases from J; bases unmatched to any gene: 14. Per germline, CDR1 MNHNS and CDR2 SASEGT. This CDR3 is 17 amino acids long. CDR3 sequence: CASSGLAGVGLWDTQYF. The DNA for the CDR3 is TGTGCCAGCAGTGGCTTAGCGGGAGTAGGTCTTTGGGATACGCAGTATTTT.

V is TRBV3-1 and J is TRBJ1-1, with a weak D call TRBD1 (5 bases). The CDR3 loop spans 12 amino acids. Germline CDR1 reads LGHDT; CDR2 reads YNNKEL (reference sequence). Trimming left V 4 bases short and J 9 bases short, with 12 bases between. CDR3 coding DNA: TGTGCCAGCAGCCGGGGACCTGAAAAAGCTTTCTTT. Amino acids: CASSRGPEKAFF.

The genes are TRBV9 and TRBJ2-1; 13 nucleotides align to TRBD2. This CDR3 is built from 16 residues. V trimming: 1 base; J trimming: 8 bases; junction bases outside the gene matches: 6. The germline V gene encodes CDR1 SGDLS and CDR2 YYNGEE. The CDR3: CASSVSGTSGIDEQFF. CDR3 nucleotides: TGTGCCAGCAGCGTATCGGGGACTAGCGGGATCGATGAGCAGTTCTTC.

The chain is built from TRBV4-3 and TRBJ1-2; D may be TRBD1 (6 bases). V shed 0 bases and J shed 6 bases, with 11 bases lying between them. This CDR3 region has 14 residues. CDR1 and CDR2 (germline): LGHNA, YSLEER. The CDR3 reads CASSQEIEGDGYTF. The CDR3 DNA is TGCGCCAGCAGCCAAGAGATCGAGGGGGATGGCTACACCTTC.

The gene calls are TRBV7-9 and TRBJ2-5, with D possibly matching TRBD2 (5 bases). Germline loops: CDR1 SEHNR, CDR2 FQNEAQ (reference sequence). Trimming took 3 bases from V and 5 from J, leaving 13 bases between them. CDR3 length equals 14 residues. CDR3 DNA sequence: TGTGCCAGCAGCTTGCCCGGAGGTTGGGAGACCCAGTACTTC. This sequence encodes CASSLPGGWETQYF.

This clonotype was seen more than once but under ten times. V gene TRBV18 combines with J gene TRBJ2-3; 11 bases match TRBD1. Germline V lookup: CDR1 KGHSH, CDR2 LQKENI. With 8 bases clipped from V and 2 bases from J, the junction kept 6 bases outside the gene matches. This CDR3 region has 15 residues. The CDR3 reads CASTRTGGNTDTQYF. The CDR3 DNA is TGTGCCAGCACGAGGACAGGGGGCAACACAGATACGCAGTATTTT.

A few counts support this clonotype. V gene TRBV12-3 or TRBV12-4 combines with J gene TRBJ2-1; 13 positions match TRBD2. This CDR3 has 17 amino acids. V gave up 2 bases and J gave up 6 bases; unmatched junction bases: 7. CDR3 protein: CASSLTSGRAFPNEQFF. DNA of the CDR3: TGTGCCAGCAGTTTAACTAGCGGGAGGGCCTTCCCCAATGAGCAGTTCTTC.

This clonotype was picked up one time. The chain carries TRBV7-2 and TRBJ1-2, with a weak D call TRBD1 (6 bases). The V end was cut by 4 bases, the J end by 5 bases, with 14 bases between. The CDR3 covers 14 residues. Germline values: CDR1 SGHTA, CDR2 FQGNSA. This CDR3 is CASSWGGAYYGYTF. DNA for the CDR3: TGTGCCAGCAGCTGGGGGGGCGCGTATTATGGCTACACCTTC.

Here the CDR3 DNA reads TGTGCCAGCAGCCCGGGGGTCCCTGAGACCCAGTACTTC. This codes for CASSPGVPETQYF. This chain uses TRBV28 with TRBJ2-5; a possible D gene is TRBD2 (6 bases). The CDR3 is made up of 13 amino acids. Germline V gene lookup returns CDR1 MDHEN and CDR2 SYDVKM. V dropped 6 bases and J dropped 5 bases, with 13 bases sitting between them.

This clonotype has a handful of counts. The V call is TRBV20-1, the J call TRBJ2-1; TRBD2 aligns across 14 bases. The germline gives CDR1 DFQATT, CDR2 SNEGSKA (reference sequence). V gave up 4 bases and J gave up 4 bases; unmatched junction bases: 3. CDR3 length: 15 residues. CDR3 DNA sequence: TGCAGTGCTATTGGGACTAGCGGGAGATACAATGAGCAGTTCTTC. It encodes CSAIGTSGRYNEQFF.

In DNA form, the CDR3 reads TGTGCCTGGAGTATGTCCGGCCCCAACACTGAAGCTTTCTTT. Translation: CAWSMSGPNTEAFF. V is TRBV30 and J is TRBJ1-1, with D unresolved. Germline lookup yields CDR1 GTSNPN and CDR2 SVGIG (reference sequence). The length of the CDR3 is 14 residues. Trimming removed 2 bases at V and 2 bases at J, with 12 bases between.

In this sample, this clonotype turned up a few times. This chain links TRBV4-3 with TRBJ2-5, with 12 bases aligning to TRBD2. Trimming took 1 base from V and 4 from J; bases not matched to a gene: 7. CDR3 size: 17 residues. CDR1 is LGHNA, CDR2 YSLEER, per germline. For the CDR3, the DNA is TGCGCCAGCAGCCAAGTTGCGACTAGCGGGAGTGTAGAGACCCAGTACTTC. Translating gives CASSQVATSGSVETQYF.

This clonotype was picked up a small number of times. The J gene is TRBJ2-5, the V gene TRBV7-2; the D gene is possibly TRBD2 (5 bases). V was trimmed by 5 bases and J by 5 bases, leaving 12 bases between them. Germline loops: CDR1 SGHTA, CDR2 FQGNSA. The CDR3 consists of 13 residues. In nucleotides, the CDR3 is TGTGCCAGCAGCCGAGGAGGAGCGGAGACCCAGTACTTC. It yields the protein CASSRGGAETQYF.

This clonotype has at least ten counts. The chain recombines TRBV9 with TRBJ2-3, with D possibly being TRBD2 (6 bases). Germline V gives CDR1 SGDLS, CDR2 YYNGEE. The CDR3 spans 15 residues. V lost 4 bases and J lost 6, with 18 bases in between. This CDR3 is CASSPGGGPLDTQYF. CDR3 sequence (DNA): TGTGCCAGCAGCCCCGGGGGAGGCCCGTTGGATACGCAGTATTTT.